This T cell receptor beta chain came from a study of blood T cell repertoires in COVID-19. Overall study context: There were acute and convalescent COVID-19 samples, and they came from the United States, Italy and Spain. Sources were T cells, B-cell-depleted T cells, or PBMCs; the material itself was cDNA or gDNA.

In the authors' workflow: Estimated nucleated cell counts came from reference gene primer amplification. The repertoire was sequenced with immunoSEQ multiplex PCR; TCRdb's copy has only in-frame clones and lacks some. Clone size and V and J calls were adopted from that table, with D and trimming inferred from the DNA. Found here are some 200,000 clones, roughly 92% of them singletons; the top ten hold roughly 0.7%. The Seattle patients joined while their infection was active and were tracked longitudinally afterward. CDR3 length equals 15 residues. V lost 4 bases, J lost 1 base, and 4 bases stayed unmatched. CDR1 is SGHAT and CDR2 is FQNNGV in the germline V gene.

Sequencing input: peripheral blood. The rearrangement joins TRBV11-2 to TRBJ2-3, with 8 bases identical to TRBD1. The sequence derives from a man aged 30 to 39 with COVID-19, enrolled during active disease. The CDR3 coding sequence is TGTGCCAGCAGCTCCGGGACAGGACGCACAGATACGCAGTATTTT. Protein: CASSSGTGRTDTQYF.